The clone carrying this TCR beta chain was found many times. TCRdb itself ran the RT-PCR reads through MiXCR, one entry per CDR3 protein. The sample carries about 230,000 distinct CDR3 sequences, roughly an eighth recorded once. These data belong to a study of patients and donors after allogeneic stem cell transplantation. Sample: blood, either unsorted or a sorted T cell fraction (not recorded which). This clonotype originated in a human donor who was either an allogeneic HSCT recipient or a stem cell or donor lymphocyte infusion donor (not recorded which). It is not recorded whose cells these are; they may come from a transplant donor.

The CDR3 loop is CASSLTDSNQPQHF. In nucleotides, the CDR3 is TGTGCCAGCTCGTTGACGGATAGCAATCAGCCCCAGCATTTT. The chain uses TRBV18 and TRBJ1-5; no reliable D call. V lost 6 bases, J lost 0 bases, and 9 bases lay in between. The length of the CDR3 is 14 residues. Germline CDR1 and CDR2: KGHSH and LQKENI.